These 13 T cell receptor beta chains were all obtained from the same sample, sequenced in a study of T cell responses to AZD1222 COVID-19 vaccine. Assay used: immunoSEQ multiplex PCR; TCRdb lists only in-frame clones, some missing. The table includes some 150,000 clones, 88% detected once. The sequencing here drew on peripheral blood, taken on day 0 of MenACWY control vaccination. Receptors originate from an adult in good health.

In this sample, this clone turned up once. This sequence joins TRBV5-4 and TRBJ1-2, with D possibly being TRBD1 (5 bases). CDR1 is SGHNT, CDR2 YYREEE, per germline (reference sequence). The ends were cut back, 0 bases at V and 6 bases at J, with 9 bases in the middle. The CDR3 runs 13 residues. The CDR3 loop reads CASSLGGLDGYTF. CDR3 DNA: TGTGCCAGCAGCTTGGGGGGGTTAGATGGCTACACCTTC. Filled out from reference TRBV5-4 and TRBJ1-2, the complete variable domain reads ETGVTQSPTHLIKTRGQQVTLRCSSQSGHNTVSWYQQALGQGPQFIFQYYREEENGRGNFPPRFSGLQFPNYSSELNVNALELDDSALYLCASSLGGLDGYTFGSGTRLTVV.

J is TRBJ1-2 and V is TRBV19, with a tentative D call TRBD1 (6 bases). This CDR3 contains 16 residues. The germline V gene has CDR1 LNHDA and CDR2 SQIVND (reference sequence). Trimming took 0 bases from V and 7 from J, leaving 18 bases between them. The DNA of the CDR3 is TGTGCCAGTAGTATAGATCGGGGCGACAGGCTCTTTGGCTACACCTTC. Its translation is CASSIDRGDRLFGYTF.

CDR3 sequence: CASSHGQVRNTEAFF. CDR3 bases: TGTGCCAGCTCACATGGACAGGTCAGAAACACTGAAGCTTTCTTT. This rearrangement joins TRBV18 to TRBJ1-1, with TRBD1 matching 7 bases. CDR3 length equals 15 residues. Looked up from germline, CDR1 is KGHSH and CDR2 is LQKENI. V shed 4 bases and J 2 bases; nucleotides not matched to a gene: 7. Together with reference TRBV18 and TRBJ1-1, the CDR3 gives the full variable domain: NAGVMQNPRHLVRRRGQEARLRCSPMKGHSHVYWYRQLPEEGLKFMVYLQKENIIDESGMPKERFSAEFPKEGPSILRIQQVVRGDSAAYFCASSHGQVRNTEAFFGQGTRLTVV.

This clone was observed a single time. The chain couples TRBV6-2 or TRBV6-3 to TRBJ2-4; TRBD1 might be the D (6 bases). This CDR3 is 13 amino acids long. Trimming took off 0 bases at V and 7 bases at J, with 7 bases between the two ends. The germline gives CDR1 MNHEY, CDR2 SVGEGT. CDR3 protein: CASSYSQGNIQYF. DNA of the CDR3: TGTGCCAGCAGTTACTCCCAGGGGAACATTCAGTACTTC.

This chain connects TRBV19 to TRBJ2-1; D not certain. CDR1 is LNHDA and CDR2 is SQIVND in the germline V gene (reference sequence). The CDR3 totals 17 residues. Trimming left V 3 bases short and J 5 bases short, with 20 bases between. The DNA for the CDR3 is TGTGCCAGTAGTATTGAGGTACGACGGACGCTTAACAATGAGCAGTTCTTC. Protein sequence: CASSIEVRRTLNNEQFF.

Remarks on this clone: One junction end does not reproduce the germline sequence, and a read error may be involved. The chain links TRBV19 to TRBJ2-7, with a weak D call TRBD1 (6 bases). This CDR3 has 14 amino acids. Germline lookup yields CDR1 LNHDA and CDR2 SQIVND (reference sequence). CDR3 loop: CASSIEQGAYEQYF. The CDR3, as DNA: TGTGCCAGCAGTATTGAACAGGGCGCCTACGAGCAGTACTTC.

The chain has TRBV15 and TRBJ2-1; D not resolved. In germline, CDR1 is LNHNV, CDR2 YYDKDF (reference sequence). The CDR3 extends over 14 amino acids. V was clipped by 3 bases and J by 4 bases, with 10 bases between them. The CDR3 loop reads CATSRTTQYNEQFF. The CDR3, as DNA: TGTGCCACCAGCAGGACCACCCAATACAATGAGCAGTTCTTC.

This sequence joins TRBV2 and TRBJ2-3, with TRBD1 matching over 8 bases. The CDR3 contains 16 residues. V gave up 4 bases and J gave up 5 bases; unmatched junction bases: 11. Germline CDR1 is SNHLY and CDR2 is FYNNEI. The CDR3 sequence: CASSVGQGGGEDTQYF. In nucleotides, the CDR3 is TGTGCCAGCAGTGTAGGACAGGGTGGGGGTGAAGATACGCAGTATTTT. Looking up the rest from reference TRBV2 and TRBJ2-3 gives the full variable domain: EPEVTQTPSHQVTQMGQEVILRCVPISNHLYFYWYRQILGQKVEFLVSFYNNEISEKSEIFDDQFSVERPDGSNFTLKIRSTKLEDSAMYFCASSVGQGGGEDTQYFGPGTRLTVL.

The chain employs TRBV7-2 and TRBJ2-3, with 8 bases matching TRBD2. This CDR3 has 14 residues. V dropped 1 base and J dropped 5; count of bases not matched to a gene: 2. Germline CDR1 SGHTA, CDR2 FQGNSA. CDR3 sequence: CASSLVAGGDTQYF. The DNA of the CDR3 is TGTGCCAGCAGCTTAGTTGCGGGAGGAGATACGCAGTATTTT.

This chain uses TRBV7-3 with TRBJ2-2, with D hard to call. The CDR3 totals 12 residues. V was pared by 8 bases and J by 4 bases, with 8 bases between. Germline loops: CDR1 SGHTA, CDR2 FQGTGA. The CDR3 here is CASQSSTGELFF. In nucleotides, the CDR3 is TGTGCCAGCCAAAGTAGCACCGGGGAGCTGTTTTTT.

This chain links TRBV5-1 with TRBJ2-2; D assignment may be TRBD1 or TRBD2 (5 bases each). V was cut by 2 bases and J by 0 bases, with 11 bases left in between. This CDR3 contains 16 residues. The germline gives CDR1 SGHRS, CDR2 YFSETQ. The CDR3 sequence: CASSFRGLTNTGELFF. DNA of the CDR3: TGCGCCAGCAGCTTCCGGGGCCTAACGAACACCGGGGAGCTGTTTTTT.

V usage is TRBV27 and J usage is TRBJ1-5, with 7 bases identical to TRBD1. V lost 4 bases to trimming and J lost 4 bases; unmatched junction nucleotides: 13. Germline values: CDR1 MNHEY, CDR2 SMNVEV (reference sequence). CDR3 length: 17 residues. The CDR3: CASSSTTTGFGNQPQHF. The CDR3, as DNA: TGTGCCAGCAGTTCGACAACGACAGGGTTCGGGAATCAGCCCCAGCATTTT.

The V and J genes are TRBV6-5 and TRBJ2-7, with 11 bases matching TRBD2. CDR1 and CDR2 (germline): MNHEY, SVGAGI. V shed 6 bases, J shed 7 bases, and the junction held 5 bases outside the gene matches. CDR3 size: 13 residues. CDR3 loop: CASRLAGDLEQYF. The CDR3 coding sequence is TGTGCCAGCAGACTAGCGGGGGACCTAGAGCAGTACTTC.